These 21 T cell receptor beta chains share one sample of origin, sequenced in a study of blood T cell repertoires in COVID-19. Libraries were prepared by immunoSEQ multiplex PCR; TCRdb keeps only in-frame clonotypes and omits some of them. The data show about 320,000 clones, around 90% seen once. Sequencing was done on a sample of PBMCs or T cells enriched from blood (not recorded which). These receptors originate from a woman in her 30s who had recovered from COVID-19.

The genes are TRBV6-5 and TRBJ1-1, with D unclear. The CDR3 runs to 14 residues. Looked up from germline, CDR1 is MNHEY and CDR2 is SVGAGI. The V and J ends lost 3 bases and 3 bases respectively, with 11 bases between them. The CDR3 DNA sequence: TGTGCCAGCAGTTATTCCGGACTGGACACTGAAGCTTTCTTT. Translated: CASSYSGLDTEAFF.

Only one count was recorded for this clone. This sequence joins TRBV3-1 (or the pseudogene TRBV3-2) and TRBJ2-5; TRBD2 is a possible D gene (7 bases). CDR3 length: 14 residues. V was pared by 4 bases and J by 5 bases, with 14 bases between. Germline V CDR1 and CDR2: LGHDT, YNNKEL (reference sequence). The CDR3 DNA reads TGTGCCAGCAGCCGCCGGGGGGCGGAGGAGACCCAGTACTTC. Residues: CASSRRGAEETQYF.

The chain joins TRBV20-1 to TRBJ1-4; D gene ambiguous. The CDR3 consists of 11 residues. CDR1 and CDR2 (germline): DFQATT, SNEGSKA (reference sequence). Trimming pared 3 bases from V and 5 bases from J, leaving 4 bases between. The CDR3 region has the DNA TGCAGTGCTAGTTTAAATGAAAAACTGTTTTTT. This sequence encodes CSASLNEKLFF.

The V gene is TRBV6-2 or TRBV6-3, the J gene TRBJ1-4; tentative D call: TRBD1 (6 bases). Trimming removed 4 bases at V and 5 bases at J, with 17 bases between. Germline V gives CDR1 MNHEY, CDR2 SVGEGT. This CDR3 comprises 16 residues. The CDR3 protein is CASSSGQMYPNEKLFF. DNA of the CDR3: TGTGCCAGCAGTTCCGGACAGATGTATCCCAATGAAAAACTGTTTTTT.

The chain employs TRBV7-6 and TRBJ2-1; 10 bases are shared with TRBD2. The CDR3 loop spans 16 amino acids. With 1 base clipped from V and 4 bases from J, the junction kept 4 bases outside the gene matches. Per the germline V gene, CDR1 is SGHVS and CDR2 is FNYEAQ. CDR3 nucleotide sequence: TGTGCCAGCAGCTTAGGGCTACTAGCGGGGTACAATGAGCAGTTCTTC. Amino acids: CASSLGLLAGYNEQFF.

The genes are TRBV5-1 and TRBJ2-1, with TRBD2 matching over 12 bases. This CDR3 region has 16 residues. The V gene end was trimmed by 2 bases and the J gene end by 7 bases; junction bases not matched to a gene: 7. CDR1 and CDR2 (germline): SGHRS, YFSETQ. The CDR3 bases are TGCGCCAGCAGCTTTGGCCTAGCGGGGGGGCTAAATGAGCAGTTCTTC. Residues: CASSFGLAGGLNEQFF.

The chain combines TRBV6-5 with TRBJ1-6; unclear D gene. This CDR3 contains 13 residues. The ends were cut back, 6 bases at V and 7 bases at J, with 10 bases in the middle. Germline lookup yields CDR1 MNHEY and CDR2 SVGAGI. In DNA, the CDR3 is TGTGCCAGCAGCCTCGGAGGGAATTCACCCCTCCACTTT. Translating gives CASSLGGNSPLHF.

The rearrangement uses TRBV6-2 or TRBV6-3 and TRBJ2-5, with 13 bases identical to TRBD2. V was pared by 2 bases and J by 4 bases, with 4 bases of the junction left unmatched. Germline assignment: CDR1 MNHEY and CDR2 SVGEGT. This CDR3 spans 16 amino acids. CDR3 protein: CASSYRGTSGVETQYF. In DNA, the CDR3 is TGTGCCAGCAGTTACCGGGGGACTAGCGGGGTAGAGACCCAGTACTTC.

The chain uses TRBV5-4 and TRBJ1-2, with 9 bases that match TRBD1. Trimming took 4 bases from V and 4 from J; bases not matched to a gene: 11. Germline V CDR1 and CDR2: SGHNT, YYREEE (reference sequence). The CDR3 contains 16 residues. This CDR3 is CASSPPTGGTGYGYTF. For the CDR3, the DNA is TGTGCCAGCAGCCCACCTACAGGGGGCACTGGCTATGGCTACACCTTC.

This chain uses TRBV19 with TRBJ1-5; 8 bases are shared with TRBD1. Germline V gene lookup returns CDR1 LNHDA and CDR2 SQIVND (reference sequence). This CDR3 is built from 16 residues. The V segment lost 1 base and the J segment 4 bases; nucleotides outside the gene matches: 6. The CDR3 loop is CASSIGDRGWNQPQHF. The CDR3 bases are TGTGCCAGTAGTATAGGCGACAGGGGCTGGAATCAGCCCCAGCATTTT.

The chain is built from TRBV5-6 and TRBJ1-4; D uncertain. The ends were cut back, 7 bases at V and 7 bases at J, with 8 bases in the middle. Germline CDR1 and CDR2: SGHDT and YYEEEE. This CDR3 is 11 amino acids long. For the CDR3, the DNA is TGTGCCAGCTCAACTGGTGAAAAACTGTTTTTT. As protein: CASSTGEKLFF.

The chain combines TRBV29-1 with TRBJ1-1; the D gene is possibly TRBD1 (5 bases). This CDR3 spans 13 amino acids. Trimming pared 4 bases from V and 1 base from J, leaving 10 bases between. Looked up from germline, CDR1 is SQVTM and CDR2 is ANQGSEA. CDR3 sequence: CSVARTSNTEAFF. CDR3 in DNA: TGCAGCGTTGCGAGGACATCGAACACTGAAGCTTTCTTT.

The rearrangement joins TRBV27 to TRBJ1-3; D is undetermined. Deletions cut 6 bases from V and 0 bases from J, with 15 bases between. CDR3 length: 16 residues. Per the germline V gene, CDR1 is MNHEY and CDR2 is SMNVEV (reference sequence). The CDR3 coding sequence is TGTGCCAGCAGACAAACCGGCGGCGCCTCTGGAAACACCATATATTTT. Protein product: CASRQTGGASGNTIYF.

J is TRBJ2-1 and V is TRBV5-8; 7 nucleotides line up with TRBD2. This CDR3 has 14 residues. The germline CDR1 and CDR2 sequences are SGHTS and YDEGEE. J lost 8 bases, V lost 5 bases, and 10 bases had no gene match. DNA of the CDR3: TGTGCCAGCAGGGTGGGGGGACTAAACGATGAGCAGTTCTTC. It yields the protein CASRVGGLNDEQFF.

This clone occurred once. The J gene is TRBJ1-6, the V gene TRBV6-1; tentatively, D is TRBD1 (6 bases). The length of the CDR3 is 14 residues. Trimming took off 4 bases at V and 11 bases at J, with 15 bases between the two ends. CDR1 and CDR2 from the germline V gene are MNHNS and SASEGT. The CDR3 DNA sequence: TGTGCCAGCAGTGGAACCCGGACAGACGCACCCCTCCACTTT. Protein sequence: CASSGTRTDAPLHF.

This clone was detected once. The J gene is TRBJ1-1, the V gene TRBV5-1; D remains unclear. The CDR3 runs 14 residues. Germline CDR1 reads SGHRS; CDR2 reads YFSETQ. V lost 0 bases, J lost 4 bases, and 10 bases lay in between. CDR3 region: CASSLEPGLTEAFF. The CDR3 coding sequence is TGCGCCAGCAGCTTGGAGCCGGGTCTCACTGAAGCTTTCTTT.

The V call is TRBV7-8, the J call TRBJ1-3, with D uncertain. The CDR3 is 13 residues long. V was clipped by 3 bases and J by 2 bases, with 5 bases between them. Germline lookup yields CDR1 SGHVS and CDR2 FQNEAQ. The CDR3 DNA is TGTGCCAGCAGCTTTATCCCTGGAAACACCATATATTTT. It specifies CASSFIPGNTIYF. Using reference TRBV7-8 and TRBJ1-3 for the parts outside the CDR3, the full variable domain is GAGVSQSPRYKVAKRGQDVALRCDPISGHVSLFWYQQALGQGPEFLTYFQNEAQLDKSGLPSDRFFAERPEGSVSTLKIQRTQQEDSAVYLCASSFIPGNTIYFGEGSWLTVV.

The chain joins TRBV5-5 to TRBJ2-7; TRBD2 is a possible D gene (6 bases). Germline values: CDR1 SGHKS, CDR2 YYEKEE (reference sequence). There are 17 residues in the CDR3. V lost 0 bases and J lost 6, with 22 bases in between. For the CDR3, the DNA is TGTGCCAGCAGCTTGGACAGACCGGGACTCACCCCGCCCGAGCAGTACTTC. It translates to CASSLDRPGLTPPEQYF.

The chain employs TRBV10-3 and TRBJ1-1; no reliable D call. V was clipped by 0 bases and J by 11 bases, with 4 bases between them. The CDR3 is 10 amino acids. Germline lookup yields CDR1 ENHRY and CDR2 SYGVKD. CDR3 loop: CAISESRAFF. The CDR3, as DNA: TGTGCCATCAGTGAGTCGCGGGCTTTCTTT.

The chain joins TRBV10-1 to TRBJ1-1; D perhaps matches TRBD1 (5 bases). Trimming shortened V by 3 bases and J by 11 bases, and 13 bases separated the two germline ends. This CDR3 spans 12 amino acids. The germline V gene encodes CDR1 WNHNN and CDR2 SYGVQD (reference sequence). The CDR3 coding sequence is TGCGCCAGCAGTGAAACGGGGAGGGACGCTTTCTTT. As protein: CASSETGRDAFF.

The chain has TRBV7-9 and TRBJ2-2; D possibly corresponds to TRBD2 (5 bases). The germline V gene encodes CDR1 SEHNR and CDR2 FQNEAQ (reference sequence). Deletions cut 3 bases from V and 2 bases from J, with 10 bases between. There are 15 residues in the CDR3. CDR3 bases: TGTGCCAGCAGCTTCAGGACGGGAAACACCGGGGAGCTGTTTTTT. Protein product: CASSFRTGNTGELFF.